Here is one T cell receptor beta chain with its context. These data are taken from a study of shared clonotypes between healthy human individuals. TCRdb's copy holds only in-frame clones and misses some; the assay was immunoSEQ multiplex PCR. Counted here are around 2,000,000 clones, approximately 94% occurring once; the ten biggest clones make up 1.5% to 2%. Naive CD8 isolation took CD45RO-negative cells positively selected for CCR7 and excluded terminally differentiated effector memory CD45RA+ cells. Germline lookup yields CDR1 MDHEN and CDR2 SYDVKM. The V gene lost 4 bases and the J gene lost 0 bases, with 13 bases spanning the gap. The CDR3 length is 16 residues.

The chain links TRBV28 to TRBJ1-3; possible D gene TRBD1, 5 bases. This sequence was found in a man younger than 35 in good health. Some clones in this sample may be carry-over from other donors' samples. The sample comprised naive CD8+ T cells from PBMCs. The DNA of the CDR3 is TGTGCCAGCAGTTCGGACAAGTTACTCTCTGGAAACACCATATATTTT. It translates to CASSSDKLLSGNTIYF. Full variable domain (rest looked up from reference TRBV28 and TRBJ1-3): DVKVTQSSRYLVKRTGEKVFLECVQDMDHENMFWYRQDPGLGLRLIYFSYDVKMKEKGDIPEGYSVSREKKERFSLILESASTNQTSMYLCASSSDKLLSGNTIYFGEGSWLTVV.